In this sample, the clone carrying this TCR beta chain turned up once. This sample is drawn from a study of blood T cell repertoires in COVID-19. Study details: Sample material is recorded as cDNA or gDNA derived from T cells, B-cell-depleted T cells, or PBMCs.

Seattle patients were enrolled while actively infected and followed longitudinally. The length of the CDR3 is 16 residues. The germline CDR1 and CDR2 sequences are LNHDA and SQIVND (reference sequence). Trimming cost V 6 bases and J 2 bases; bases outside gene matches: 9. Original processing notes: Amplification of reference gene primers was used by the study to estimate nucleated cell counts. TCRdb's table, derived via immunoSEQ multiplex PCR, lists solely in-frame clones and lacks some. V and J calls and clone size are as listed in that table; D and trimming were resolved from the DNA. The sample includes some 64,000 clones, about two thirds of them seen just once.

The sample comprised peripheral blood. The sequence derives from a woman aged 70 to 79 with COVID-19, enrolled during active disease. V gene TRBV19 combines with J gene TRBJ2-2, with 7 bases lining up with TRBD1. The CDR3 DNA reads as TGTGCCAGTAGGAAAACAGGGGCAGATAACACCGGGGAGCTGTTTTTT. Translation gives CASRKTGADNTGELFF.